This TCR beta chain emerged from a study of T cells after yellow fever vaccination. Overall study context: SMART-Seq v4 Ultra Low Input prepared libraries from low-cell fractions.

This clonotype came up a few times. Its antigen remains unidentified. Study-level findings and limits: Post-booster samples contained most primary-vaccination clones (approximately 95% CD4, 88% CD8).

One entry per CDR3 protein results from TCRdb running MiXCR on the 5' RACE reads. This table has a few hundred thousand distinct CDR3 sequences, around 17% appearing once. The V end lost 5 bases, the J end lost 4 bases, and 11 bases lay between the germline ends. Germline-derived CDR1 and CDR2 are MNHEY and SMNVEV (reference sequence). The CDR3 sequence is 13 residues long. The receptor's source is a man aged 18 to 29 who received the YFV17D yellow fever vaccine. The V call is TRBV27, the J call TRBJ1-2; D is undetermined. The starting material was PBMCs, obtained more than 4 days after the first yellow fever vaccination. CDR3 region: CASSASDSYGYTF. In DNA, the CDR3 is TGTGCCAGCAGTGCCAGTGATAGCTATGGCTACACCTTC.